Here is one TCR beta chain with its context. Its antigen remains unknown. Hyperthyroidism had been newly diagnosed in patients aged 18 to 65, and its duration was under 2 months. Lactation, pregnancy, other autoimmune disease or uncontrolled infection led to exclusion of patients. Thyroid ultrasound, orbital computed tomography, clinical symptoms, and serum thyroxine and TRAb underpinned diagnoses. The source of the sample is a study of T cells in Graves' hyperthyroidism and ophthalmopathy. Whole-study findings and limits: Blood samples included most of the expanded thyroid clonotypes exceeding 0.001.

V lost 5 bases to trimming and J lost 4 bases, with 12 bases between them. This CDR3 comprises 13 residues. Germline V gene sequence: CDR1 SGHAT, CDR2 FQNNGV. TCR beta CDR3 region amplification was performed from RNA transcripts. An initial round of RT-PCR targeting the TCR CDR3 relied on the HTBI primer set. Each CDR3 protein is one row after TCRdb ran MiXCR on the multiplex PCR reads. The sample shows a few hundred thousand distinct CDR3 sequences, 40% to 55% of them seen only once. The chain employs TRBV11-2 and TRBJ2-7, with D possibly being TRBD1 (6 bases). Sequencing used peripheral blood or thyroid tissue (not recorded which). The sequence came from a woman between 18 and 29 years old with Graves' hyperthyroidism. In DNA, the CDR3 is TGTGCCAGCAGCAACCCCAGGGGATACGAGCAGTACTTC. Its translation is CASSNPRGYEQYF.